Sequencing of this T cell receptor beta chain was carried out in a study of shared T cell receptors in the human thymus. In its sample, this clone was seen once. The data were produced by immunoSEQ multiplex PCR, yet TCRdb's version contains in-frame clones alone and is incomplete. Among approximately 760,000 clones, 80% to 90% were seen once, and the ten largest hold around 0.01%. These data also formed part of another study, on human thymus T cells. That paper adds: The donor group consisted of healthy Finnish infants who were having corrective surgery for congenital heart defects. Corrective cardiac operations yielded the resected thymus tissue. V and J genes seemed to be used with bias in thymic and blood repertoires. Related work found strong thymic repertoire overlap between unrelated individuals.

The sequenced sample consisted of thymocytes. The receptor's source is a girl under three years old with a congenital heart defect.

The CDR3 spells CAISSHREGEKLFF. Written as DNA, the CDR3 is TGTGCCATCAGCTCACACAGGGAAGGGGAAAAACTGTTTTTT. The chain carries TRBV10-3 and TRBJ1-4; TRBD1 is a possible D gene (6 bases). V lost 6 bases, J lost 8 bases, and 16 bases lay in between. The CDR3 consists of 14 residues. CDR1 is ENHRY and CDR2 is SYGVKD in the germline V gene.